Each of the 13 T cell receptor beta chains below was sequenced from the same sample in a study of radiation and T cells in renal cell carcinoma. Time point denoted: baseline pretreatment blood. Regarding treatment: 15 Gy SBRT to primary tumor, nephrectomy 4 weeks later. TCRdb's table, derived via immunoSEQ multiplex PCR, lists solely in-frame clones and lacks some. The sample shows 110,000 to 150,000 clones, approximately 82% of them seen only once. This specimen was blood, taken from a patient whose treatment included radiotherapy and nephrectomy. Receptors originate from a woman aged 45 to 65 with renal cell carcinoma.

The chain links TRBV7-9 to TRBJ1-1; D not certain. V was clipped by 5 bases and J by 6 bases, with 16 bases between them. Germline CDR1 SEHNR, CDR2 FQNEAQ (reference sequence). The CDR3 totals 14 residues. CDR3 nucleotides: TGTGCCAGCAGCCGAACGACGGTGGGCGCTGAAGCTTTCTTT. Amino acid sequence: CASSRTTVGAEAFF.

This clone has just one count. The V and J genes are TRBV7-9 and TRBJ1-2; unclear D gene. Germline V gene sequence: CDR1 SEHNR, CDR2 FQNEAQ (reference sequence). Trimming shortened V by 1 base and J by 2 bases, and 8 bases separated the two germline ends. The CDR3 totals 14 residues. The CDR3 DNA reads as TGTGCCAGCAGCTTAGTAGCAGAAAACTATGGCTACACCTTC. Its protein is CASSLVAENYGYTF.

This clone occurred a few times. V and J are TRBV5-1 and TRBJ2-2; maybe TRBD1 (5 bases). CDR1 is SGHRS, CDR2 YFSETQ, per germline. The CDR3 runs 15 residues. V was trimmed by 6 bases and J by 3 bases, leaving 15 bases between them. Written as DNA, the CDR3 is TGCGCCAGCATTGAGGTGGCAGGGCACACCGGGGAGCTGTTTTTT. Translated, it gives CASIEVAGHTGELFF.

V is TRBV4-2 and J is TRBJ2-1; 16 bases match TRBD2. This CDR3 has 20 amino acids. In germline, CDR1 is LGHNA, CDR2 YNFKEQ. Unmatched junction bases numbered 10, after V lost 0 bases and J lost 5 bases. This CDR3 reads CASSQDFWGLAGGQDNEQFF. CDR3 DNA sequence: TGTGCCAGCAGCCAAGATTTTTGGGGACTAGCGGGAGGGCAGGACAATGAGCAGTTCTTC.

V usage is TRBV6-6 and J usage is TRBJ1-1; D is unresolved. With 0 bases removed from V and 5 bases from J, the gap between germline ends came to 7 bases. The CDR3 runs to 13 residues. CDR1 MNHNY and CDR2 SVGAGI come from the germline V gene (reference sequence). CDR3 region: CASSYSAGTEAFF. The CDR3 region has the DNA TGTGCCAGCAGTTACTCGGCGGGAACTGAAGCTTTCTTT.

The chain joins TRBV19 to TRBJ1-2; D is unresolved. V was clipped by 4 bases and J by 1 base, with 4 bases between them. Germline V gene data show CDR1 as LNHDA and CDR2 as SQIVND (reference sequence). CDR3 size: 12 residues. The CDR3, as DNA: TGTGCCAGTAGTAACAGTAACTATGGCTACACCTTC. Protein sequence: CASSNSNYGYTF.

CDR3 nucleotide sequence: TGCGCCAGCAGCCAAGTCTGGGCGGTCCAAGAGACCCAGTACTTC. Protein: CASSQVWAVQETQYF. The V and J genes are TRBV4-3 and TRBJ2-5; D gene ambiguous. Germline CDR1 and CDR2: LGHNA and YSLEER. This CDR3 contains 15 residues. The germline V and J ends were trimmed by 1 base and 1 base, with 10 bases remaining between them.

This chain uses TRBV10-3 with TRBJ1-3, with TRBD1 matching 8 bases. With V trimmed by 8 bases and J by 0 bases, 6 bases remained unmatched. This CDR3 contains 15 residues. Germline V gene lookup returns CDR1 ENHRY and CDR2 SYGVKD. CDR3 amino acids: CAILLGQGSGNTIYF. The CDR3 DNA sequence: TGTGCCATCCTTCTTGGACAGGGCTCTGGAAACACCATATATTTT.

The rearrangement uses TRBV14 and TRBJ1-5; tentative D call: TRBD1 (6 bases). Germline V CDR1 and CDR2: SGHDN, FVKESK. The ends were cut back, 9 bases at V and 3 bases at J, with 12 bases in the middle. The CDR3 has 13 residues. The CDR3 here is CASRGYDNQPQHF. The CDR3 nucleotides are TGTGCCAGTAGGGGGTATGACAATCAGCCCCAGCATTTT.

The chain has TRBV15 and TRBJ2-7, with D unresolved. Per the germline V gene, CDR1 is LNHNV and CDR2 is YYDKDF (reference sequence). This CDR3 has 13 amino acids. V was pared by 1 base and J by 4 bases, with 8 bases between. In nucleotides, the CDR3 is TGTGCCACCAGCAGAGGGTCCGGTTACGAGCAGTACTTC. The encoded protein is CATSRGSGYEQYF.

V gene TRBV30 combines with J gene TRBJ2-7, with D perhaps being TRBD1 or TRBD2 (6 bases each). The CDR3 runs to 15 residues. Germline lookup yields CDR1 GTSNPN and CDR2 SVGIG (reference sequence). Trimming removed 3 bases at V and 2 bases at J, with 17 bases between. The CDR3, as DNA: TGTGCCTGGAGGCCCATGCGGGGACACACCTACGAGCAGTACTTC. It yields the protein CAWRPMRGHTYEQYF.

The rearrangement uses TRBV7-2 and TRBJ1-3; 7 bases are a match to TRBD1. The CDR3 length is 14 residues. CDR1 and CDR2 from the germline V gene are SGHTA and FQGNSA. The trim removed 4 bases at V and 3 bases at J, leaving 3 bases unmatched. CDR3 residues: CASSSGGLGNTIYF. The DNA of the CDR3 is TGTGCCAGCAGCTCAGGGGGTCTTGGAAACACCATATATTTT.

J is TRBJ2-5 and V is TRBV29-1; TRBD1 aligns across 8 bases. CDR3 length: 14 residues. The germline CDR1 and CDR2 sequences are SQVTM and ANQGSEA. V gave up 3 bases and J gave up 4 bases; unmatched junction bases: 7. The CDR3 loop is CSVDRGRYGETQYF. The DNA of the CDR3 is TGCAGCGTTGACAGGGGGCGATATGGAGAGACCCAGTACTTC. Full variable domain (missing parts from reference TRBV29-1 and TRBJ2-5): SAVISQKPSRDICQRGTSLTIQCQVDSQVTMMFWYRQQPGQSLTLIATANQGSEATYESGFVIDKFPISRPNLTFSTLTVSNMSPEDSSIYLCSVDRGRYGETQYFGPGTRLLVL.